A selection of T cell receptor beta chains follows, all from one sample in a study of blood T cell repertoires in COVID-19. The method was immunoSEQ multiplex PCR; TCRdb's version includes in-frame clones alone and lacks a portion of them. The sample contains roughly 400,000 clones, roughly 89% of which appear only once. Input material: PBMCs or T cells enriched from blood (not recorded which). The receptors shown here come from a woman between 50 and 59 years old who had recovered from COVID-19. CDR3s include the opening cysteine and the closing phenylalanine or tryptophan. Each record gives: J gene, V gene, clone size, CDR3 protein. Size tells how often a clone was seen (once, few, many) or the class of an expanded clone, and some rows leave it out.

TRBJ1-2,TRBV25-1,NA,CASTQTISGGYTF
TRBJ1-2,TRBV4-1,NA,CASSFTTGNYGYTF
TRBJ2-1,TRBV5-1,NA,CASTRLGGENEQFF
TRBJ2-7,TRBV6-5,NA,CASGRGYEQYF
TRBJ2-2,TRBV25-1,NA,CASKTGVSGELFF
TRBJ2-7,TRBV5-1,NA,CASKENPAGVGEQYF
TRBJ2-7,TRBV12-5,NA,CASGLDTRYEQYF
TRBJ2-3,TRBV7-9,NA,CASSLSDTQYF
TRBJ2-7,TRBV13,NA,CASSPSSYEQYF
TRBJ1-1,TRBV4-1,NA,CASSLTEAMNTEAFF
TRBJ1-2,TRBV30,NA,CAWRDTGRLSHGYTF
TRBJ2-2,TRBV6-1,few,CASSEAGLPGELFF
TRBJ1-5,TRBV28,NA,CASSLGRQGGHQPQHF
TRBJ1-2,TRBV6-6,NA,CASRGQSGGEGYTF
TRBJ1-6,TRBV6-2/TRBV6-3,NA,CASSTGFPLHF
TRBJ2-2,TRBV7-3,NA,CASHTGGLDTGELFF
TRBJ2-5,TRBV6-4,few,CASSDSLRPSPGETQYF
TRBJ1-5,TRBV28,NA,CASSLPGTGVSNQPQHF
TRBJ1-1,TRBV9,NA,CASSPSGGNTEAFF
TRBJ1-1,TRBV7-2,NA,CASSTGQGGTEAFF
TRBJ2-2,TRBV28,once,CATKNGTTWPSLTNTGELFF
TRBJ1-6,TRBV4-1,once,CASSQRLVSSPLHF
TRBJ2-3,TRBV6-5,many,CASSYTGGRSTDTQYF
TRBJ1-5,TRBV7-8,NA,CASSLEEGRMPQHF
TRBJ1-6,TRBV25-1,NA,CASSEYRGRDTSPLHF
TRBJ2-3,TRBV6-5,NA,CASGRTSVVPDTQYF
TRBJ2-7,TRBV7-9,NA,CASSFGLAGVYYEQYF
TRBJ1-2,TRBV19,NA,CASSVQGANPLGYTF
TRBJ1-1,TRBV6-5,once,CASKKGLKAEAFF
TRBJ1-2,TRBV5-8,NA,CASSLRGYTF
TRBJ2-1,TRBV7-2,NA,CASSFSRDQNNEQFF
TRBJ2-1,TRBV18,NA,CASSPGTTANNEQFF
TRBJ2-1,TRBV28,NA,CASGFDRASYNEQFF
TRBJ2-3,TRBV18,NA,CASSPRLAGYTDTQYF